These 21 T cell receptor beta chains were all obtained from the same sample, sequenced in a study of T cell responses to AZD1222 COVID-19 vaccine. The table came from immunoSEQ multiplex PCR; TCRdb's copy has only in-frame clones and leaves some out. Seen here are roughly 110,000 clones, 92% observed once, and the top ten hold 8% to 9.5%. The sequenced sample was peripheral blood, obtained 28 days after the second AZD1222 dose. These receptors were obtained from an adult who received the AZD1222 COVID-19 vaccine.

V gene TRBV6-5 combines with J gene TRBJ1-5; TRBD1 might be the D (5 bases). This CDR3 contains 11 residues. Germline-derived CDR1 and CDR2 are MNHEY and SVGAGI. V was pared by 6 bases and J by 6 bases, with 6 bases between. The CDR3 protein is CASRGGQPQHF. The CDR3 coding sequence is TGTGCCAGCAGGGGGGGTCAGCCCCAGCATTTT.

The chain employs TRBV14 and TRBJ1-2; D is perhaps TRBD1 (5 bases). This CDR3 contains 13 residues. Trimming removed 2 bases from V and 4 bases from J, with 8 bases in between. The germline CDR1 and CDR2 sequences are SGHDN and FVKESK. The CDR3 protein is CASSQSGGYGYTF. The CDR3 region has the DNA TGTGCCAGCAGCCAAAGCGGGGGCTATGGCTACACCTTC.

The chain uses TRBV5-4 and TRBJ2-3; 12 bases agree with TRBD2. Germline CDR1 SGHNT, CDR2 YYREEE (reference sequence). The CDR3 is 18 amino acids. After removal of 4 bases from V and 2 bases from J, the junction contained 11 bases not matched to a gene. As DNA, the CDR3 is TGTGCCAGCAGCAGTTCTAGCGGGGGGGCGGTACACACAGATACGCAGTATTTT. Encoded protein: CASSSSSGGAVHTDTQYF.

The chain couples TRBV15 to TRBJ1-1, with D unclear. The germline gives CDR1 LNHNV, CDR2 YYDKDF (reference sequence). Trimming shortened V by 3 bases and J by 8 bases, and 19 bases separated the two germline ends. The CDR3 spans 15 residues. The CDR3 loop is CATSRPYGSRLEAFF. CDR3 bases: TGTGCCACCAGCAGGCCCTATGGCAGCAGGTTGGAAGCTTTCTTT.

This chain uses TRBV5-1 with TRBJ1-2; D not resolved. The CDR3 sequence is 16 residues long. Per the germline V gene, CDR1 is SGHRS and CDR2 is YFSETQ. Trimming left V 0 bases short and J 3 bases short, with 15 bases between. In nucleotides, the CDR3 is TGCGCCAGCAGCTTGGTTGCGGGGTCATTTGACTATGGCTACACCTTC. Translated: CASSLVAGSFDYGYTF. The full variable domain, in which reference TRBV5-1 and TRBJ1-2 provide the parts outside the CDR3, is KAGVTQTPRYLIKTRGQQVTLSCSPISGHRSVSWYQQTPGQGLQFLFEYFSETQRNKGNFPGRFSGRQFSNSRSEMNVSTLELGDSALYLCASSLVAGSFDYGYTFGSGTRLTVV.

In its sample, this clone ranks as medium-sized. This chain joins TRBV3-1 (or the pseudogene TRBV3-2) and TRBJ2-2; unclear D gene. V was clipped by 0 bases and J by 6 bases, with 2 bases between them. The germline V gene has CDR1 LGHDT and CDR2 YNNKEL (reference sequence). This CDR3 region has 12 residues. The CDR3 protein is CASSQEPGELFF. The CDR3 DNA reads as TGTGCCAGCAGCCAAGAACCCGGGGAGCTGTTTTTT.

V gene TRBV28 combines with J gene TRBJ2-3; D gene unclear. The V end lost 2 bases, the J end lost 6 bases, and 9 bases lay between the germline ends. The CDR3 covers 13 residues. Germline loops: CDR1 MDHEN, CDR2 SYDVKM. The CDR3 protein is CASSLTDGDTQYF. The DNA of the CDR3 is TGTGCCAGCAGTTTAACAGATGGGGATACGCAGTATTTT.

The gene calls are TRBV21-1 and TRBJ1-2. TRBV21-1 represents a pseudogene. The CDR3 has 12 residues. The CDR3 region has the DNA TGTGCCAGCAGCAAAGACCGTGGGGGCTACACCTTC. It encodes CASSKDRGGYTF.

The J gene is TRBJ2-1, the V gene TRBV18; TRBD2 agrees at 13 bases. CDR3 length equals 20 residues. The V gene end was trimmed by 3 bases and the J gene end by 1 base; junction bases not matched to a gene: 12. Germline V gene lookup returns CDR1 KGHSH and CDR2 LQKENI. The CDR3 bases are TGTGCCAGCTCACCGAACGGACTAGCGGGAGTACTTGGGTCCTACAATGAGCAGTTCTTC. It codes for CASSPNGLAGVLGSYNEQFF.

V gene TRBV12-3 or TRBV12-4 combines with J gene TRBJ2-1; D possibly corresponds to TRBD2 (5 bases). Trimming removed 10 bases at V and 7 bases at J, with 14 bases between. This CDR3 comprises 12 residues. The CDR3: CAIPSRRNEQFF. The CDR3 DNA reads TGTGCCATTCCCTCCAGGAGGAATGAGCAGTTCTTC.

This chain connects TRBV3-1 (or the pseudogene TRBV3-2) to TRBJ1-1, with unresolved D. The V and J ends lost 0 bases and 5 bases respectively, with 10 bases between them. Looked up from germline, CDR1 is LGHDT and CDR2 is YNNKEL (reference sequence). The CDR3 is 14 residues long. CDR3 sequence: CASSQDLGWTEAFF. CDR3 coding DNA: TGTGCCAGCAGCCAAGATCTAGGGTGGACTGAAGCTTTCTTT.

The chain couples TRBV30 to TRBJ2-2; D is unclear. Trimming took 4 bases from V and 0 from J, leaving 15 bases between them. Germline V gives CDR1 GTSNPN, CDR2 SVGIG (reference sequence). The CDR3 length is 16 residues. In nucleotides, the CDR3 is TGTGCCTGGACGCGCGGCAGCCCTTCGAACACCGGGGAGCTGTTTTTT. Its protein product is CAWTRGSPSNTGELFF. Supplemented by reference TRBV30 and TRBJ2-2, the full variable domain reads SQTIHQWPATLVQPVGSPLSLECTVEGTSNPNLYWYRQAAGRGLQLLFYSVGIGQISSEVPQNLSASRPQDRQFILSSKKLLLSDSGFYLCAWTRGSPSNTGELFFGEGSRLTVL.

The V gene is TRBV7-2, the J gene TRBJ1-4, with D hard to call. From germline, CDR1 is SGHTA and CDR2 FQGNSA. The CDR3 is 15 residues long. Between the trimmed V and J ends, which lost 5 bases and 5 bases, there was a span of 15 bases. CDR3 sequence: CASSPWAGVNEKLFF. Here the CDR3 DNA reads TGTGCCAGCAGCCCTTGGGCAGGAGTAAATGAAAAACTGTTTTTT.

The chain employs TRBV9 and TRBJ2-5; D perhaps matches TRBD2 (7 bases). With 0 bases removed from V and 5 bases from J, the gap between germline ends came to 20 bases. Germline V gene sequence: CDR1 SGDLS, CDR2 YYNGEE. CDR3 size: 17 residues. The CDR3 spells CASSVGVGGGHSETQYF. In nucleotides, the CDR3 is TGTGCCAGCAGCGTAGGCGTAGGCGGGGGCCACTCGGAGACCCAGTACTTC.

The chain links TRBV7-2 to TRBJ1-1; D is unclear. CDR1 and CDR2 from the germline V gene are SGHTA and FQGNSA. The CDR3 length is 14 residues. V lost 1 base to trimming and J lost 7 bases, with 13 bases between them. Written as DNA, the CDR3 is TGTGCCAGCAGCTTAGATCCGGGAGTAGGTGAAGCTTTCTTT. Amino acid sequence: CASSLDPGVGEAFF.

This clone was found once. The rearrangement joins TRBV5-1 to TRBJ2-7; D perhaps matches TRBD1 (5 bases). V dropped 3 bases and J dropped 1 base, with 8 bases sitting between them. Germline CDR1 is SGHRS and CDR2 is YFSETQ. This CDR3 region has 13 residues. The CDR3 is CASSSGPSYEQYF. The CDR3 DNA reads TGCGCCAGCAGCTCAGGGCCATCCTACGAGCAGTACTTC.

V and J are TRBV2 and TRBJ2-1; 10 bases are a match to TRBD2. Germline V gene sequence: CDR1 SNHLY, CDR2 FYNNEI. Trimming cost V 0 bases and J 0 bases; bases outside gene matches: 8. This CDR3 comprises 19 residues. CDR3 in amino acids: CASSEASLAGADSYNEQFF. CDR3 bases: TGTGCCAGCAGTGAAGCGAGTCTAGCGGGGGCGGACTCCTACAATGAGCAGTTCTTC.

The CDR3 region is CASTEGGSYNEQFF. The CDR3 region has the DNA TGTGCCAGCACCGAGGGGGGGTCCTACAATGAGCAGTTCTTC. This chain uses TRBV27 with TRBJ2-1; D perhaps matches TRBD2 (7 bases). CDR3 length: 14 residues. Trimming left V 7 bases short and J 1 base short, with 11 bases between. Germline V lookup: CDR1 MNHEY, CDR2 SMNVEV (reference sequence).

V is TRBV30 and J is TRBJ2-7; D is uncertain. The CDR3 has 13 residues. Per germline, CDR1 GTSNPN and CDR2 SVGIG (reference sequence). Trimming removed 0 bases at V and 9 bases at J, with 15 bases between. The CDR3 DNA reads TGTGCCTGGAGTGTCCCCCCCCAGTCGGGGCAGTACTTC. As protein: CAWSVPPQSGQYF. Supplemented by reference TRBV30 and TRBJ2-7, the full variable domain reads SQTIHQWPATLVQPVGSPLSLECTVEGTSNPNLYWYRQAAGRGLQLLFYSVGIGQISSEVPQNLSASRPQDRQFILSSKKLLLSDSGFYLCAWSVPPQSGQYFGPGTRLTVT.

The chain combines TRBV19 with TRBJ1-2, with D possibly matching TRBD1 (5 bases). The CDR3 totals 15 residues. Looked up from germline, CDR1 is LNHDA and CDR2 is SQIVND (reference sequence). V lost 4 bases and J lost 1, with 13 bases in between. The CDR3 DNA reads as TGTGCCAGTAGTAAGCAGGGCCCAATTAACTATGGCTACACCTTC. It specifies CASSKQGPINYGYTF. Using reference TRBV19 and TRBJ1-2 for the parts outside the CDR3, the full variable domain is DGGITQSPKYLFRKEGQNVTLSCEQNLNHDAMYWYRQDPGQGLRLIYYSQIVNDFQKGDIAEGYSVSREKKESFPLTVTSAQKNPTAFYLCASSKQGPINYGYTFGSGTRLTVV.

Regarding this clone: Within the sample, other DNA sequences also encode this same CDR3. The V call is TRBV6-5, the J call TRBJ1-1; D unresolved. The V end was cut by 5 bases, the J end by 6 bases, with 7 bases between. The CDR3 is 11 residues long. Germline V gene sequence: CDR1 MNHEY, CDR2 SVGAGI. The CDR3 region has the DNA TGTGCCAGCAGTCGAGGCGCTGAAGCTTTCTTT. Its protein is CASSRGAEAFF.